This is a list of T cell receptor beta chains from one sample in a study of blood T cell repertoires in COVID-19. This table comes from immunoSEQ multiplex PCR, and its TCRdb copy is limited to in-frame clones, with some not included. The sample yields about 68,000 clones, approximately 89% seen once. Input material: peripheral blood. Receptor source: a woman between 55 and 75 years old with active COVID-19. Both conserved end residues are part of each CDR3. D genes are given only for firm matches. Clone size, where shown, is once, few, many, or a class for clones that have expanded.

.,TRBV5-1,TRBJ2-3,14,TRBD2,CASSIAGGTDTQYF,TGCGCCAGCAGTATTGCGGGAGGAACAGATACGCAGTATTTT
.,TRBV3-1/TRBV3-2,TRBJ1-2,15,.,CASSQEGAAVFGYTF,TGTGCCAGCAGCCAAGAAGGGGCGGCCGTGTTTGGCTACACCTTC
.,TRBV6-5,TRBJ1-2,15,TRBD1,CASSRQGAPRDGYTF,TGTGCCAGCAGTCGACAGGGGGCGCCGAGAGATGGCTACACCTTC
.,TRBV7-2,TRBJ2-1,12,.,CASSYPGLRQFF,TGTGCCAGCAGCTACCCCGGACTAAGGCAGTTCTTC
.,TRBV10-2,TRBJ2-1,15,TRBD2,CASRPSGLVYNEQFF,TGCGCCAGCAGGCCATCGGGACTAGTGTACAATGAGCAGTTCTTC
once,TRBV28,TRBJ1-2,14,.,CASSTPGGLHGYTF,TGTGCCAGCAGTACCCCCGGAGGGCTTCATGGCTACACCTTC
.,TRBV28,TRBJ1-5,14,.,CASTPTAGYEPQHF,TGTGCCAGCACCCCTACGGCGGGGTATGAGCCCCAGCATTTT
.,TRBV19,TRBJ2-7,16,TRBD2,CASSIVTSGTFYEQYF,TGTGCCAGTAGTATAGTAACCAGCGGGACCTTCTACGAGCAGTACTTC
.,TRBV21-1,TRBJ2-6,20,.,CASSVQGQGAGFSGANVLTF,TGTGCCAGCAGCGTTCAGGGACAGGGGGCCGGCTTCTCTGGGGCCAACGTCCTGACTTTC
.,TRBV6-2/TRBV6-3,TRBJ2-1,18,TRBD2,CASSLPLAGGLVYNEQFF,TGTGCCAGCAGTTTACCGCTAGCGGGAGGATTGGTCTACAATGAGCAGTTCTTC
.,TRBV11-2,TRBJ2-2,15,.,CASITTRTNTGELFF,TGTGCCAGCATAACCACCCGCACTAACACCGGGGAGCTGTTTTTT
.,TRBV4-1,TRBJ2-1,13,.,CASSQVSHNEQFF,TGCGCCAGCAGCCAAGTCTCTCACAATGAGCAGTTCTTC
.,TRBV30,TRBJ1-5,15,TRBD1,CAWSSRTGVGQPQHF,TGTGCCTGGAGTTCCCGGACAGGGGTAGGTCAGCCCCAGCATTTT
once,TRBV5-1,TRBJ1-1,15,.,CASSRTTTGNTEAFF,TGCGCCAGCAGCCGCACCACGACAGGGAACACTGAAGCTTTCTTT
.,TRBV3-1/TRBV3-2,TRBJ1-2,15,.,CASSQDRKGVGGYTF,TGTGCCAGCAGCCAAGATAGGAAGGGAGTCGGTGGCTACACCTTC
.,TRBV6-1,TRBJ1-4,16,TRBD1,CASSVAPTTGREKLFF,TGTGCCAGCAGTGTGGCCCCGACGACAGGGCGGGAAAAACTGTTTTTT
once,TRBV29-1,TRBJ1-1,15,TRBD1,CSVEAHPGQGTEAFF,TGCAGCGTTGAGGCGCACCCGGGACAGGGCACTGAAGCTTTCTTT
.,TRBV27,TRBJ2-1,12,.,CASSLVGLEQFF,TGTGCCAGCAGTTTGGTAGGACTAGAGCAGTTCTTC
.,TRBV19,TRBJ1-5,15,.,CASSLGQGSNQPQHF,TGTGCCAGCTCTCTCGGGCAGGGGAGCAATCAGCCCCAGCATTTT
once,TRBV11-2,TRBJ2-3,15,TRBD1,CASSQQGLETDTQYF,TGTGCCAGCAGCCAACAGGGGCTGGAGACAGATACGCAGTATTTT